A selection of T cell receptor beta chains follows, all from one sample in a study of T-cell reconstitution after alpha-beta-depleted transplantation in children. Each CDR3 protein is one row after TCRdb ran MiXCR on the PCR reads. The table records around 420,000 distinct CDR3 sequences, around 15% of them present only once. Here the sequenced sample was PBMCs, mostly from graft donor cells, taken 360 days after TCRalphabeta/CD19-depleted stem cell transplant. These receptor sequences come from a boy under two years old who had a stem cell transplant for Wiskott-Aldrich syndrome, so the T cells may come from the graft donor. CDR3s include the opening cysteine and the closing phenylalanine or tryptophan. The D gene is left open where the match is weak. Clone size is not always given. Where it is, it says once, few, many or a class for expanded clones.

d_gene: .
j_gene: TRBJ1-5
abundance: .
v_gene: TRBV12-3/TRBV12-4
CDR3aa: CASSLVEDQPQHF
CDR3nt: TGTGCCAGCAGTTTAGTTGAGGATCAGCCCCAGCATTTT

d_gene: .
j_gene: TRBJ2-7
abundance: .
v_gene: TRBV12-3/TRBV12-4
CDR3aa: CASRRWGTYEQYF
CDR3nt: TGTGCCAGCAGAAGGTGGGGGACCTACGAGCAGTACTTC

d_gene: .
j_gene: TRBJ2-5
abundance: .
v_gene: TRBV15
CDR3aa: CAARRGRGETQYF
CDR3nt: TGTGCCGCGCGGAGGGGGCGAGGAGAGACCCAGTACTTC

d_gene: .
j_gene: TRBJ2-5
abundance: few
v_gene: TRBV29-1
CDR3aa: CSACKDQETQYF
CDR3nt: TGCAGCGCTTGTAAGGACCAAGAGACCCAGTACTTC

d_gene: .
j_gene: TRBJ1-3
abundance: many
v_gene: TRBV12-3/TRBV12-4
CDR3aa: CASTHGNSGNTIYF
CDR3nt: TGTGCCAGCACCCACGGAAACTCTGGAAACACCATATATTTT

d_gene: TRBD2
j_gene: TRBJ2-7
abundance: few
v_gene: TRBV29-1
CDR3aa: CSVGPSGRSYEQYF
CDR3nt: TGCAGCGTTGGGCCTAGCGGGAGGTCCTACGAGCAGTACTTC

d_gene: .
j_gene: TRBJ2-5
abundance: .
v_gene: TRBV25-1
CDR3aa: CASSELKGGETQYF
CDR3nt: TGTGCCAGCAGTGAACTCAAGGGGGGGGAGACCCAGTACTTC

d_gene: .
j_gene: TRBJ2-7
abundance: few
v_gene: TRBV5-5
CDR3aa: CASSLLGGQPTEQYF
CDR3nt: TGTGCCAGCAGCCTTCTCGGAGGGCAGCCGACCGAGCAGTACTTC

d_gene: TRBD2
j_gene: TRBJ2-3
abundance: .
v_gene: TRBV3-1
CDR3aa: CASSPTSGGDTQYF
CDR3nt: TGTGCCAGCAGCCCGACTAGCGGGGGAGATACGCAGTATTTT

d_gene: TRBD2
j_gene: TRBJ2-2
abundance: many
v_gene: TRBV7-9
CDR3aa: CASSLGAGVNTGELFF
CDR3nt: TGTGCCAGCAGCTTAGGTGCGGGAGTGAACACCGGGGAGCTGTTTTTT

d_gene: .
j_gene: TRBJ1-1
abundance: many
v_gene: TRBV2
CDR3aa: CASRILRATEAFF
CDR3nt: TGTGCCAGCCGCATTTTGAGGGCCACTGAAGCTTTCTTT

d_gene: TRBD1
j_gene: TRBJ2-2
abundance: few
v_gene: TRBV27
CDR3aa: CASSGTGRGRTGELFF
CDR3nt: TGTGCCAGCAGTGGGACAGGGAGGGGCAGAACCGGGGAGCTGTTTTTT

d_gene: .
j_gene: TRBJ2-1
abundance: few
v_gene: TRBV3-1
CDR3aa: CASSHGGGSGEQFF
CDR3nt: TGTGCCAGCAGCCACGGGGGAGGCTCGGGGGAGCAGTTCTTC

d_gene: TRBD2
j_gene: TRBJ2-3
abundance: few
v_gene: TRBV27
CDR3aa: CASSLWGPGLAGDPDTDTQYF
CDR3nt: TGTGCCAGCAGTTTATGGGGACCGGGACTAGCGGGAGATCCGGACACAGATACGCAGTATTTT

d_gene: .
j_gene: TRBJ1-6
abundance: few
v_gene: TRBV7-8
CDR3aa: CASSYSRAPTFSPLHF
CDR3nt: TGTGCCAGCAGCTACAGCCGGGCCCCGACATTTTCACCCCTCCACTTT

d_gene: .
j_gene: TRBJ2-5
abundance: .
v_gene: TRBV25-1
CDR3aa: CASSDLYGQPLGETQYF
CDR3nt: TGTGCCAGCAGTGACCTATACGGACAGCCCTTGGGAGAGACCCAGTACTTC

d_gene: TRBD2
j_gene: TRBJ2-3
abundance: .
v_gene: TRBV4-3
CDR3aa: CASSQEGRSPPTSGRAPPDTQYF
CDR3nt: TGCGCCAGCAGCCAAGAAGGAAGATCACCCCCGACTAGCGGGAGGGCCCCGCCAGATACGCAGTATTTT

d_gene: .
j_gene: TRBJ2-5
abundance: few
v_gene: TRBV5-1
CDR3aa: CASSLSGAAQETQYF
CDR3nt: TGCGCCAGCAGCTTGAGCGGAGCCGCCCAAGAGACCCAGTACTTC

d_gene: TRBD1
j_gene: TRBJ2-7
abundance: .
v_gene: TRBV29-1
CDR3aa: CSVGMGQVRYEQYF
CDR3nt: TGCAGCGTTGGAATGGGACAGGTCAGGTACGAGCAGTACTTC

d_gene: .
j_gene: TRBJ2-5
abundance: few
v_gene: TRBV7-2
CDR3aa: CASSYRWGETQYF
CDR3nt: TGTGCCAGCAGCTACCGCTGGGGGGAGACCCAGTACTTC

d_gene: .
j_gene: TRBJ2-2
abundance: .
v_gene: TRBV7-9
CDR3aa: CASSLAYGAGELFF
CDR3nt: TGTGCCAGCAGCTTAGCGTATGGCGCCGGGGAGCTGTTTTTT

d_gene: TRBD2
j_gene: TRBJ2-7
abundance: once
v_gene: TRBV5-1
CDR3aa: CASSNGRDYEQYF
CDR3nt: TGCGCCAGCAGCAACGGGAGGGACTACGAGCAGTACTTC

d_gene: .
j_gene: TRBJ2-2
abundance: .
v_gene: TRBV5-1
CDR3aa: CASSYLTVPSTNTGELFF
CDR3nt: TGCGCCAGCAGCTACTTGACAGTGCCTTCCACGAACACCGGGGAGCTGTTTTTT

d_gene: TRBD1
j_gene: TRBJ2-3
abundance: few
v_gene: TRBV20-1
CDR3aa: CSANRDRGTDTQYF
CDR3nt: TGCAGTGCTAACCGGGACAGGGGCACAGATACGCAGTATTTT

d_gene: .
j_gene: TRBJ2-5
abundance: few
v_gene: TRBV6-5
CDR3aa: CASSYSRSGSGETQYF
CDR3nt: TGTGCCAGCAGTTACTCGAGATCCGGGAGTGGGGAGACCCAGTACTTC

d_gene: TRBD2
j_gene: TRBJ2-1
abundance: few
v_gene: TRBV7-9
CDR3aa: CASSWGLAEANEQFF
CDR3nt: TGTGCCAGCAGCTGGGGACTAGCGGAGGCCAATGAGCAGTTCTTC

d_gene: TRBD2
j_gene: TRBJ2-3
abundance: .
v_gene: TRBV4-3
CDR3aa: CASSQGLATTDTQYF
CDR3nt: TGCGCCAGCAGCCAGGGACTAGCGACCACAGATACGCAGTATTTT

d_gene: .
j_gene: TRBJ1-1
abundance: .
v_gene: TRBV27
CDR3aa: CASSLSPGVNTEAFF
CDR3nt: TGTGCCAGCAGTTTATCGCCTGGGGTGAACACTGAAGCTTTCTTT

d_gene: .
j_gene: TRBJ2-1
abundance: .
v_gene: TRBV30
CDR3aa: CAWSFRYNEQFF
CDR3nt: TGTGCCTGGAGTTTCAGATACAATGAGCAGTTCTTC

d_gene: .
j_gene: TRBJ2-3
abundance: few
v_gene: TRBV5-5
CDR3aa: CASSLDIGDTQYF
CDR3nt: TGTGCCAGCAGCTTGGACATTGGGGATACGCAGTATTTT

d_gene: .
j_gene: TRBJ2-7
abundance: few
v_gene: TRBV5-1
CDR3aa: CASSLGSGASYEQYF
CDR3nt: TGCGCCAGCAGCTTGGGTTCAGGCGCTTCCTACGAGCAGTACTTC

d_gene: TRBD1
j_gene: TRBJ2-1
abundance: .
v_gene: TRBV24-1
CDR3aa: CATSDLGRGLVEQFF
CDR3nt: TGTGCCACCAGTGATTTAGGCAGGGGGCTGGTTGAGCAGTTCTTC

d_gene: .
j_gene: TRBJ2-5
abundance: .
v_gene: TRBV24-1
CDR3aa: CATSDFRAEETQYF
CDR3nt: TGTGCCACCAGTGATTTTAGGGCAGAAGAGACCCAGTACTTC

d_gene: TRBD1
j_gene: TRBJ2-7
abundance: .
v_gene: TRBV27
CDR3aa: CASSWDRGREQYF
CDR3nt: TGTGCCAGCAGTTGGGACAGGGGGCGCGAGCAGTACTTC

d_gene: .
j_gene: TRBJ2-7
abundance: .
v_gene: TRBV12-3/TRBV12-4
CDR3aa: CASSLVGSSSYEQYF
CDR3nt: TGTGCCAGCAGTTTGGTCGGCTCTAGCTCCTACGAGCAGTACTTC

d_gene: TRBD1
j_gene: TRBJ2-6
abundance: .
v_gene: TRBV12-3/TRBV12-4
CDR3aa: CASSLATGDLFSGANVLTF
CDR3nt: TGTGCCAGCAGTTTGGCGACAGGGGACCTCTTCTCTGGGGCCAACGTCCTGACTTTC

d_gene: TRBD1
j_gene: TRBJ2-7
abundance: many
v_gene: TRBV7-9
CDR3aa: CASSKQGASSYEQYF
CDR3nt: TGTGCCAGCAGCAAGCAGGGGGCCAGCTCCTACGAGCAGTACTTC

d_gene: TRBD2
j_gene: TRBJ2-3
abundance: .
v_gene: TRBV11-2
CDR3aa: CASSSGLVGDTQYF
CDR3nt: TGTGCCAGCAGCTCGGGACTAGTGGGGGATACGCAGTATTTT

d_gene: .
j_gene: TRBJ2-5
abundance: few
v_gene: TRBV4-3
CDR3aa: CASSQDRRVQETQYF
CDR3nt: TGCGCCAGCAGCCAAGATAGACGGGTCCAAGAGACCCAGTACTTC

d_gene: .
j_gene: TRBJ2-7
abundance: .
v_gene: TRBV20-1
CDR3aa: CSARGRRLNPYEQYF
CDR3nt: TGCAGTGCTAGAGGTCGCCGATTAAACCCCTACGAGCAGTACTTC

d_gene: .
j_gene: TRBJ2-7
abundance: .
v_gene: TRBV19
CDR3aa: CASSIRGEGVYEQYF
CDR3nt: TGTGCCAGTAGTATTCGAGGGGAGGGGGTCTACGAGCAGTACTTC